This paragraph reports one TCR beta chain. This specimen comes from a study of cytotoxic CD8 clonotypes in ibrutinib-treated CLL. The CDR3 spans 13 residues. The germline V and J ends were trimmed by 10 bases and 7 bases, with 20 bases remaining between them. Germline V lookup: CDR1 ENHRY, CDR2 SYGVKD. Profiling relied on immunoSEQ multiplex PCR, and the TCRdb table lists in-frame clones only, not all of them. The table includes some 290,000 clones, more than 65% detected once. Sample: PBMCs, taken before ibrutinib treatment. This clonotype was sampled from a human donor with chronic lymphocytic leukemia. V is TRBV10-3 and J is TRBJ2-7, with D possibly matching TRBD2 (5 bases). The CDR3 nucleotides are TGTGCCAAGACGGGAAATGTACGAGCGGAGCAGTACTTC. Translating it yields CAKTGNVRAEQYF.